The T cell receptor (beta chain) under discussion was sequenced for a study of monozygotic twins with inflammatory bowel disease. Using the 5' RACE reads, TCRdb records one entry per CDR3 protein without DNA. This table lists 350,000 to 500,000 distinct CDR3 sequences. The CDR3 runs 14 residues. The V and J genes are TRBV12-3 or TRBV12-4 and TRBJ2-7; TCRdb's D call of TRBD1 is untestable without DNA. Sequenced sample: blood. The sequence was collected from a human donor with ulcerative colitis or Crohn's disease, or a healthy co-twin of an affected twin (not recorded which). CDR3 in amino acids: CASSWGQGIGEQYF.